This T cell receptor beta chain came from a study of naive and memory T cell subsets. Study-level results: Especially in CD8 cells, naive repertoires contained a few larger clonotypes, possibly CD45RA-re-expressing memory cells.

The beta constant-region primer was an equimolar mix of two oligonucleotides covering TRBC1 and TRBC2. Four rounds of PCR amplified the ligated cDNA using nested alpha and beta constant-region primers plus SP2. TCRdb ran MiXCR on the UMI-ligation and nested PCR reads and lists one entry per CDR3 protein. This sample carries roughly 140,000 distinct CDR3 sequences, approximately 20% of them seen once, and the ten largest clones take around 0.63%. Only a few counts were recorded for this clonotype. Antigen unknown. V shed 5 bases and J 2 bases; nucleotides not matched to a gene: 9. From germline, CDR1 is SEHNR and CDR2 FQNEAQ (reference sequence). The CDR3 has 16 residues.

Sequenced: naive CD8+ T cells from blood. The receptor comes from a human donor in good health. The chain uses TRBV7-9 and TRBJ2-7, with TRBD1 matching 10 bases. The chain's CDR3 is CASSHVFGQGAYEQYF. The CDR3 DNA reads as TGTGCCAGCAGCCATGTCTTCGGACAGGGGGCCTACGAGCAGTACTTC.